These 25 T cell receptor beta chains were all obtained from the same sample, sequenced in a study of cytomegalovirus exposure and HLA in healthy donors. The PCR contained 60 Vbeta and 13 Jbeta primers. The data were produced by immunoSEQ multiplex PCR, yet TCRdb's version contains in-frame clones alone and is incomplete. The sample shows 90,000 to 130,000 clones, approximately 70% of them seen only once. Sequenced input: PBMCs. These receptors all stem from a young woman in good health and CMV-seronegative.

The chain is built from TRBV30 and TRBJ2-1; the D gene is possibly TRBD2 (6 bases). The CDR3 is made up of 15 amino acids. Germline V gives CDR1 GTSNPN, CDR2 SVGIG (reference sequence). Trimming left V 2 bases short and J 0 bases short, with 11 bases between. CDR3 sequence (DNA): TGTGCCTGGAGTCTTCGCGGGACCTCCTACAATGAGCAGTTCTTC. It encodes CAWSLRGTSYNEQFF.

V usage is TRBV19 and J usage is TRBJ1-1; D unresolved. The germline V gene encodes CDR1 LNHDA and CDR2 SQIVND (reference sequence). The CDR3 contains 12 residues. V lost 7 bases to trimming and J lost 1 base, with 7 bases between them. CDR3 DNA: TGTGCCAGTACCGTCGGGAACACTGAAGCTTTCTTT. Its protein is CASTVGNTEAFF.

The J gene is TRBJ1-1, the V gene TRBV5-6; TRBD1 is a possible D gene (6 bases). This CDR3 has 13 amino acids. Trimming took off 3 bases at V and 10 bases at J, with 16 bases between the two ends. CDR1 is SGHDT and CDR2 is YYEEEE in the germline V gene. Here the CDR3 reads CASSSRGPVGAFF. The CDR3, as DNA: TGTGCCAGCAGCTCCAGGGGACCCGTCGGAGCTTTCTTT.

J is TRBJ2-1 and V is TRBV9; TRBD1 matches at 7 bases. V was pared by 0 bases and J by 9 bases, with 9 bases of the junction left unmatched. The CDR3 covers 15 residues. CDR1 is SGDLS, CDR2 YYNGEE, per germline. The DNA of the CDR3 is TGTGCCAGCAGCGTAGACAGGGGACAATTCGGTGAGCAGTTCTTC. As protein: CASSVDRGQFGEQFF. Full variable domain (rest looked up from reference TRBV9 and TRBJ2-1): DSGVTQTPKHLITATGQRVTLRCSPRSGDLSVYWYQQSLDQGLQFLIQYYNGEERAKGNILERFSAQQFPDLHSELNLSSLELGDSALYFCASSVDRGQFGEQFFGPGTRLTVL.

The V and J genes are TRBV5-6 and TRBJ2-5, with 7 bases matching TRBD2. Germline lookup yields CDR1 SGHDT and CDR2 YYEEEE. The CDR3 runs 14 residues. V was clipped by 4 bases and J by 1 base; unmatched bases: 4. The CDR3 reads CASSGGGFQETQYF. CDR3 nucleotides: TGTGCCAGCAGCGGGGGGGGATTCCAAGAGACCCAGTACTTC.

The V and J genes are TRBV6-1 and TRBJ1-5, with D hard to call. This CDR3 contains 15 residues. The V end was cut by 6 bases, the J end by 0 bases, with 12 bases between. Germline loops: CDR1 MNHNS, CDR2 SASEGT. Written as DNA, the CDR3 is TGTGCCAGCAGGGGCCGGCCCTATAGCAATCAGCCCCAGCATTTT. The encoded protein is CASRGRPYSNQPQHF.

CDR3: CAWSRSQGASYGYTF. The CDR3 DNA follows: TGTGCCTGGAGCCGTTCCCAGGGGGCGAGCTATGGCTACACCTTC. This chain uses TRBV30 with TRBJ1-2, with TRBD1 matching 8 bases. The CDR3 length is 15 residues. In germline, CDR1 is GTSNPN, CDR2 SVGIG (reference sequence). V shed 3 bases, J shed 4 bases, and the junction held 10 bases outside the gene matches. The full variable domain, rest sourced from reference TRBV30 and TRBJ1-2, is SQTIHQWPATLVQPVGSPLSLECTVEGTSNPNLYWYRQAAGRGLQLLFYSVGIGQISSEVPQNLSASRPQDRQFILSSKKLLLSDSGFYLCAWSRSQGASYGYTFGSGTRLTVV.

V usage is TRBV29-1 and J usage is TRBJ1-1; a weak D match, TRBD1 (6 bases). V gave up 1 base and J gave up 10 bases, with 13 bases separating them. This CDR3 has 12 residues. The germline gives CDR1 SQVTM, CDR2 ANQGSEA. In nucleotides, the CDR3 is TGCAGCGTTGAAGGGGGGGGGCGTGCAGCTTTCTTT. This gives the protein CSVEGGGRAAFF.

This chain joins TRBV28 and TRBJ2-2; TRBD1 agrees at 9 bases. CDR3 size: 18 residues. V lost 3 bases, J lost 8 bases, and 16 bases stayed unmatched. Per germline, CDR1 MDHEN and CDR2 SYDVKM. The chain's CDR3 is CASSFVTGGAESTGELFF. The CDR3 DNA reads TGTGCCAGCAGTTTCGTCACAGGGGGCGCAGAATCAACTGGGGAGCTGTTTTTT.

The chain has TRBV11-2 and TRBJ2-7, with TRBD2 matching over 8 bases. The V gene end was trimmed by 5 bases and the J gene end by 2 bases; junction bases not matched to a gene: 11. The CDR3 contains 16 residues. Germline CDR1 SGHAT, CDR2 FQNNGV. The CDR3 nucleotides read TGTGCCAGCAGCCATAATTTCCTAGCGGGCCCCTACGAGCAGTACTTC. This translates into CASSHNFLAGPYEQYF.

The chain recombines TRBV6-6 with TRBJ2-5; the D gene is possibly TRBD1 (6 bases). V lost 1 base and J lost 3, with 15 bases in between. This CDR3 has 16 residues. Germline V gives CDR1 MNHNY, CDR2 SVGAGI (reference sequence). CDR3 protein: CASSYLAGVGEETQYF. The CDR3 nucleotides read TGTGCCAGCAGTTACTTAGCAGGGGTTGGGGAAGAGACCCAGTACTTC.

This rearrangement joins TRBV12-2 to TRBJ2-1; the D call in the table, TRBD1, was not verified against the DNA. TRBV12-2 is labeled a pseudogene. The CDR3 has 14 amino acids. In DNA, the CDR3 is TGTGCAAGTAGGGGACAGGGAAGAGACAATGAGCAGTTCTTC. Protein product: CASRGQGRDNEQFF.

The rearrangement uses TRBV9 and TRBJ1-6, with D possibly being TRBD1 (5 bases). Germline V gives CDR1 SGDLS, CDR2 YYNGEE. The CDR3 length is 19 residues. V was pared by 3 bases and J by 5 bases, with 24 bases between. This CDR3 reads CASSDMPPGSVNNNSPLHF. In DNA form, the CDR3 reads TGTGCCAGCAGCGACATGCCCCCAGGGTCCGTCAATAATAATTCACCCCTCCACTTT.

The rearrangement joins TRBV27 to TRBJ2-1; D is perhaps TRBD1 (6 bases). The CDR3 runs to 15 residues. Germline assignment: CDR1 MNHEY and CDR2 SMNVEV (reference sequence). V was clipped by 3 bases and J by 10 bases, with 19 bases between them. The CDR3 here is CASSFQSGASFEQFF. The CDR3 bases are TGTGCCAGCAGTTTCCAATCAGGGGCAAGCTTCGAGCAGTTCTTC.

In the case of this clone: In the same sample, other DNA sequences code for this CDR3. V gene TRBV5-1 combines with J gene TRBJ2-7, with 7 bases matching TRBD1. Germline CDR1 reads SGHRS; CDR2 reads YFSETQ. V dropped 3 bases and J dropped 6; count of bases not matched to a gene: 15. The CDR3 runs 16 residues. The CDR3 is CASSSPPGQIASEQYF. In DNA, the CDR3 is TGCGCCAGCAGCTCTCCACCGGGACAGATCGCTTCCGAGCAGTACTTC.

This chain joins TRBV5-4 and TRBJ1-1; D gene unclear. This CDR3 is built from 11 residues. Germline V gene sequence: CDR1 SGHNT, CDR2 YYREEE (reference sequence). V lost 1 base to trimming and J lost 11 bases, with 9 bases between them. The CDR3 coding sequence is TGTGCCAGCAGCTTGAGTGGGGAGGCTTTCTTT. Its translation: CASSLSGEAFF.

The chain carries TRBV4-1 and TRBJ2-1; the match to TRBD2 covers 14 bases. Germline CDR1 is MGHRA and CDR2 is YSYEKL. J lost 2 bases, V lost 3 bases, and 15 bases had no gene match. The CDR3 has 21 residues. Written as DNA, the CDR3 is TGCGCCAGCAGCCACTTTAAACGGACTAGCGGGAGGAATGTGGCCTACAATGAGCAGTTCTTC. This codes for CASSHFKRTSGRNVAYNEQFF.

The genes are TRBV30 and TRBJ1-1; unclear D gene. The germline V gene has CDR1 GTSNPN and CDR2 SVGIG (reference sequence). The V end was cut by 3 bases, the J end by 8 bases, with 10 bases between. The CDR3 extends over 11 amino acids. The CDR3 nucleotides are TGTGCCTGGAGACTCGCCAGGGAAGCTTTCTTT. It specifies CAWRLAREAFF.

The gene calls are TRBV27 and TRBJ2-2, with 7 nucleotides matching TRBD1. The trim removed 5 bases at V and 0 bases at J, leaving 12 bases unmatched. CDR1 and CDR2 (germline): MNHEY, SMNVEV (reference sequence). This CDR3 spans 18 amino acids. The CDR3 DNA reads TGTGCCAGCAGTAAACGGGACAGTCATTTCGCGAACACCGGGGAGCTGTTTTTT. Protein sequence: CASSKRDSHFANTGELFF.

The chain has TRBV11-3 and TRBJ1-1; 7 bases are shared with TRBD1. The germline V gene has CDR1 SGHNT and CDR2 YENEEA. After removal of 5 bases from V and 3 bases from J, the junction contained 6 bases not matched to a gene. The CDR3 runs to 14 residues. The CDR3 protein is CASSIVGQYTEAFF. The CDR3 DNA sequence: TGTGCCAGCAGCATAGTGGGACAGTACACTGAAGCTTTCTTT.

The chain has TRBV5-1 and TRBJ2-2; D is undetermined. Germline assignment: CDR1 SGHRS and CDR2 YFSETQ. V was cut by 0 bases and J by 4 bases, with 7 bases left in between. There are 14 residues in the CDR3. CDR3 loop: CASSLDGGTGELFF. The CDR3 DNA sequence: TGCGCCAGCAGCTTGGATGGCGGCACCGGGGAGCTGTTTTTT. The whole variable domain, remainder taken from reference TRBV5-1 and TRBJ2-2, is KAGVTQTPRYLIKTRGQQVTLSCSPISGHRSVSWYQQTPGQGLQFLFEYFSETQRNKGNFPGRFSGRQFSNSRSEMNVSTLELGDSALYLCASSLDGGTGELFFGEGSRLTVL.

The rearrangement links TRBV6-5 to TRBJ2-7, with a possible D match to TRBD1 (6 bases). In germline, CDR1 is MNHEY, CDR2 SVGAGI. The CDR3 runs to 13 residues. The V end was cut by 4 bases, the J end by 4 bases, with 11 bases between. The DNA for the CDR3 is TGTGCCAGCAGTTCAGGGGACGTGTACGAGCAGTACTTC. Its protein product is CASSSGDVYEQYF.

As to this clone: Distinct nucleotide sequences in the sample also encode this CDR3. The rearrangement links TRBV30 to TRBJ1-1, with D possibly matching TRBD1 (5 bases). CDR3 size: 12 residues. V was pared by 4 bases and J by 6 bases, with 12 bases between. The germline V gene encodes CDR1 GTSNPN and CDR2 SVGIG (reference sequence). The CDR3 spells CAWITPRAEAFF. The CDR3 DNA reads as TGTGCCTGGATAACACCCAGGGCTGAAGCTTTCTTT.

V usage is TRBV5-4 and J usage is TRBJ2-1, with D hard to call. Germline assignment: CDR1 SGHNT and CDR2 YYREEE (reference sequence). The V gene lost 0 bases and the J gene lost 0 bases, with 7 bases spanning the gap. This CDR3 spans 15 amino acids. CDR3 nucleotide sequence: TGTGCCAGCAGCTTGGGCCGGAGCTCCTACAATGAGCAGTTCTTC. Its translation is CASSLGRSSYNEQFF. Together with reference TRBV5-4 and TRBJ2-1, the CDR3 gives the full variable domain: ETGVTQSPTHLIKTRGQQVTLRCSSQSGHNTVSWYQQALGQGPQFIFQYYREEENGRGNFPPRFSGLQFPNYSSELNVNALELDDSALYLCASSLGRSSYNEQFFGPGTRLTVL.

This chain joins TRBV7-2 and TRBJ1-1; D not resolved. CDR1 is SGHTA, CDR2 FQGNSA, per germline. This CDR3 is 14 amino acids long. Between the trimmed V and J ends, which lost 3 bases and 2 bases, there was a span of 10 bases. As DNA, the CDR3 is TGTGCCAGCAGCTTTCGTCGAGGAAACACTGAAGCTTTCTTT. Encoded protein: CASSFRRGNTEAFF.